A single sample is the source of the 17 T cell receptor beta chains below, sequenced in a study of OX40 agonist ivuxolimab in advanced cancers. The repertoire was sequenced with immunoSEQ multiplex PCR; TCRdb's copy has only in-frame clones and lacks some. The table includes about 26,000 clones, about 83% detected once. The sample was CD4+ or CD8+ T cells sorted from blood, taken in a trial of the OX40 agonist ivuxolimab. These receptor sequences come from an adult with an advanced solid tumor such as melanoma, head and neck, liver or kidney cancer.

This clone came up a few times. The chain joins TRBV29-1 to TRBJ1-1; D remains ambiguous. Trimming pared 8 bases from V and 2 bases from J, leaving 3 bases between. Germline V CDR1 and CDR2: SQVTM, ANQGSEA. The CDR3 extends over 9 amino acids. In nucleotides, the CDR3 is TGCAGCATAAACACTGAAGCTTTCTTT. The encoded protein is CSINTEAFF.

The sample holds a few counts of this clone. The V gene is TRBV5-4, the J gene TRBJ1-2; D gene ambiguous. Germline CDR1 reads SGHNT; CDR2 reads YYREEE (reference sequence). CDR3 size: 14 residues. Trimming removed 0 bases at V and 4 bases at J, with 10 bases between. The CDR3 is CASSLVQDAYGYTF. Written as DNA, the CDR3 is TGTGCCAGCAGCTTGGTGCAGGACGCCTATGGCTACACCTTC.

The DNA for the CDR3 is TGCGCCAGCAGCTTGGTCGGATACGAGCAGTACTTC. Protein: CASSLVGYEQYF. J is TRBJ2-7 and V is TRBV5-1; no clear D. Germline CDR1 and CDR2: SGHRS and YFSETQ. The CDR3 is 12 residues long. V was shortened by 0 bases and J by 4 bases, with 5 bases between the two germline ends. The variable domain in full, with the rest retrieved from reference TRBV5-1 and TRBJ2-7, is KAGVTQTPRYLIKTRGQQVTLSCSPISGHRSVSWYQQTPGQGLQFLFEYFSETQRNKGNFPGRFSGRQFSNSRSEMNVSTLELGDSALYLCASSLVGYEQYFGPGTRLTVT.

This clone was seen a handful of times. This chain joins TRBV6-5 and TRBJ1-1; 8 bases align to TRBD1. The CDR3 is made up of 14 amino acids. The V segment lost 6 bases and the J segment 0 bases; nucleotides outside the gene matches: 3. The germline V gene encodes CDR1 MNHEY and CDR2 SVGAGI. The DNA of the CDR3 is TGTGCCAGCAGAGACAGGGGAATGAACACTGAAGCTTTCTTT. Encoded protein: CASRDRGMNTEAFF.

CDR3 protein: CASSLRDSGNEQFF. CDR3 in DNA: TGTGCCAGCAGCCTACGGGACAGTGGAAATGAGCAGTTCTTC. The J gene is TRBJ2-1, the V gene TRBV5-4; 7 positions match TRBD1. V dropped 4 bases and J dropped 7; count of bases not matched to a gene: 8. Germline V gene sequence: CDR1 SGHNT, CDR2 YYREEE (reference sequence). This CDR3 has 14 residues.

The CDR3 DNA follows: TGCGCCAGCAGCCAAGATCTAGGGGACAGGTACCAAGAGACCCAGTACTTC. This codes for CASSQDLGDRYQETQYF. J is TRBJ2-5 and V is TRBV4-1; 8 bases map to TRBD1. The V gene end was trimmed by 0 bases and the J gene end by 0 bases; junction bases not matched to a gene: 6. The CDR3 extends over 17 amino acids. From germline, CDR1 is MGHRA and CDR2 YSYEKL.

The chain joins TRBV13 to TRBJ2-7, with D hard to call. The germline V gene has CDR1 PRHDT and CDR2 FYEKMQ (reference sequence). With 3 bases removed from V and 0 bases from J, the gap between germline ends came to 9 bases. CDR3 length: 14 amino acids. The CDR3 loop reads CASSLAVSSYEQYF. CDR3 coding DNA: TGTGCCAGCAGCTTGGCAGTCAGCTCCTACGAGCAGTACTTC.

The chain recombines TRBV7-8 with TRBJ2-4; weak D call: TRBD2 (6 bases). Deletions cut 2 bases from V and 4 bases from J, with 12 bases between. Germline V gene data show CDR1 as SGHVS and CDR2 as FQNEAQ. This CDR3 comprises 15 residues. This CDR3 reads CASSLSGGEKNIQYF. The CDR3, as DNA: TGTGCCAGCAGCTTATCTGGCGGGGAGAAAAACATTCAGTACTTC.

This chain connects TRBV10-2 to TRBJ1-3; no reliable D call. CDR1 is WSHSY, CDR2 SAAADI, per germline. V lost 3 bases and J 7 bases, leaving 4 bases between the germline ends. The CDR3 sequence is 11 residues long. CDR3 residues: CASSEGNTIYF. CDR3 sequence (DNA): TGCGCCAGCAGTGAAGGGAACACCATATATTTT.

The chain recombines TRBV7-8 with TRBJ2-7; 9 positions match TRBD2. CDR3 size: 15 residues. V trimming: 5 bases; J trimming: 6 bases; junction bases outside the gene matches: 11. CDR1 is SGHVS, CDR2 FQNEAQ, per germline. In DNA form, the CDR3 reads TGTGCCAGCAGCCCGGAGCGGGGGGCTCTCTCCGAGCAGTACTTC. It encodes CASSPERGALSEQYF.

The gene calls are TRBV30 and TRBJ2-7; TRBD1 might be the D (6 bases). The CDR3 is 12 residues long. Trimming shortened V by 4 bases and J by 5 bases, and 12 bases separated the two germline ends. Germline V lookup: CDR1 GTSNPN, CDR2 SVGIG (reference sequence). The chain's CDR3 is CAWTRGNDEQYF. In DNA form, the CDR3 reads TGTGCCTGGACCAGGGGAAACGACGAGCAGTACTTC.

The rearrangement uses TRBV5-6 and TRBJ2-7; D may be TRBD1 (5 bases). V was trimmed by 1 base and J by 2 bases, leaving 19 bases between them. The CDR3 runs 17 residues. CDR1 is SGHDT and CDR2 is YYEEEE in the germline V gene. The CDR3 is CASSLNSPGFPTYEQYF. The CDR3 DNA reads as TGTGCCAGCAGCTTGAATTCGCCAGGGTTTCCCACCTACGAGCAGTACTTC. Combining the CDR3 with reference TRBV5-6 and TRBJ2-7 gives the whole variable domain DAGVTQSPTHLIKTRGQQVTLRCSPKSGHDTVSWYQQALGQGPQFIFQYYEEEERQRGNFPDRFSGHQFPNYSSELNVNALLLGDSALYLCASSLNSPGFPTYEQYFGPGTRLTVT.

This clone was observed a single time. V gene TRBV7-9 combines with J gene TRBJ1-4, with D perhaps TRBD1 (5 bases). The CDR3 spans 15 residues. Trimming shortened V by 3 bases and J by 8 bases, and 16 bases separated the two germline ends. The germline V gene has CDR1 SEHNR and CDR2 FQNEAQ (reference sequence). The CDR3 reads CASSFLGTAEEKLFF. The CDR3 nucleotides read TGTGCCAGCAGCTTTCTTGGGACGGCGGAAGAAAAACTGTTTTTT.

The table lists this clone with a count of one. The V gene is TRBV29-1, the J gene TRBJ2-1; D ambiguous. This CDR3 has 11 residues. Trimming shortened V by 3 bases and J by 10 bases, and 10 bases separated the two germline ends. The germline gives CDR1 SQVTM, CDR2 ANQGSEA. The CDR3 protein is CSVDSLGEQFF. The DNA for the CDR3 is TGCAGCGTTGATTCCTTGGGAGAGCAGTTCTTC.

The gene calls are TRBV10-2 and TRBJ2-1; D remains ambiguous. Trimming cost V 10 bases and J 4 bases, with 8 bases left between them. The CDR3 is 11 residues long. Germline V gene lookup returns CDR1 WSHSY and CDR2 SAAADI. The CDR3 is CATLFYNEQFF. CDR3 nucleotide sequence: TGCGCCACCCTCTTTTACAATGAGCAGTTCTTC.

The chain is built from TRBV19 and TRBJ2-3; D gene ambiguous. V lost 1 base to trimming and J lost 4 bases, with 6 bases between them. The CDR3 has 13 residues. Germline CDR1 is LNHDA and CDR2 is SQIVND (reference sequence). CDR3 DNA: TGTGCCAGTAGTATAGGTGGCTCAGATACGCAGTATTTT. The encoded protein is CASSIGGSDTQYF.

The sample holds one count of this clone. The chain is built from TRBV27 and TRBJ1-4; D perhaps matches TRBD1 (6 bases). Germline V CDR1 and CDR2: MNHEY, SMNVEV (reference sequence). Between the trimmed V and J ends, which lost 4 bases and 0 bases, there was a span of 12 bases. This CDR3 contains 16 residues. CDR3 in amino acids: CASSSGVSPTNEKLFF. CDR3 sequence (DNA): TGTGCCAGCAGTTCAGGGGTTAGCCCAACTAATGAAAAACTGTTTTTT. Variable domain in full (rest from reference TRBV27 and TRBJ1-4): EAQVTQNPRYLITVTGKKLTVTCSQNMNHEYMSWYRQDPGLGLRQIYYSMNVEVTDKGDVPEGYKVSRKEKRNFPLILESPSPNQTSLYFCASSSGVSPTNEKLFFGSGTQLSVL.